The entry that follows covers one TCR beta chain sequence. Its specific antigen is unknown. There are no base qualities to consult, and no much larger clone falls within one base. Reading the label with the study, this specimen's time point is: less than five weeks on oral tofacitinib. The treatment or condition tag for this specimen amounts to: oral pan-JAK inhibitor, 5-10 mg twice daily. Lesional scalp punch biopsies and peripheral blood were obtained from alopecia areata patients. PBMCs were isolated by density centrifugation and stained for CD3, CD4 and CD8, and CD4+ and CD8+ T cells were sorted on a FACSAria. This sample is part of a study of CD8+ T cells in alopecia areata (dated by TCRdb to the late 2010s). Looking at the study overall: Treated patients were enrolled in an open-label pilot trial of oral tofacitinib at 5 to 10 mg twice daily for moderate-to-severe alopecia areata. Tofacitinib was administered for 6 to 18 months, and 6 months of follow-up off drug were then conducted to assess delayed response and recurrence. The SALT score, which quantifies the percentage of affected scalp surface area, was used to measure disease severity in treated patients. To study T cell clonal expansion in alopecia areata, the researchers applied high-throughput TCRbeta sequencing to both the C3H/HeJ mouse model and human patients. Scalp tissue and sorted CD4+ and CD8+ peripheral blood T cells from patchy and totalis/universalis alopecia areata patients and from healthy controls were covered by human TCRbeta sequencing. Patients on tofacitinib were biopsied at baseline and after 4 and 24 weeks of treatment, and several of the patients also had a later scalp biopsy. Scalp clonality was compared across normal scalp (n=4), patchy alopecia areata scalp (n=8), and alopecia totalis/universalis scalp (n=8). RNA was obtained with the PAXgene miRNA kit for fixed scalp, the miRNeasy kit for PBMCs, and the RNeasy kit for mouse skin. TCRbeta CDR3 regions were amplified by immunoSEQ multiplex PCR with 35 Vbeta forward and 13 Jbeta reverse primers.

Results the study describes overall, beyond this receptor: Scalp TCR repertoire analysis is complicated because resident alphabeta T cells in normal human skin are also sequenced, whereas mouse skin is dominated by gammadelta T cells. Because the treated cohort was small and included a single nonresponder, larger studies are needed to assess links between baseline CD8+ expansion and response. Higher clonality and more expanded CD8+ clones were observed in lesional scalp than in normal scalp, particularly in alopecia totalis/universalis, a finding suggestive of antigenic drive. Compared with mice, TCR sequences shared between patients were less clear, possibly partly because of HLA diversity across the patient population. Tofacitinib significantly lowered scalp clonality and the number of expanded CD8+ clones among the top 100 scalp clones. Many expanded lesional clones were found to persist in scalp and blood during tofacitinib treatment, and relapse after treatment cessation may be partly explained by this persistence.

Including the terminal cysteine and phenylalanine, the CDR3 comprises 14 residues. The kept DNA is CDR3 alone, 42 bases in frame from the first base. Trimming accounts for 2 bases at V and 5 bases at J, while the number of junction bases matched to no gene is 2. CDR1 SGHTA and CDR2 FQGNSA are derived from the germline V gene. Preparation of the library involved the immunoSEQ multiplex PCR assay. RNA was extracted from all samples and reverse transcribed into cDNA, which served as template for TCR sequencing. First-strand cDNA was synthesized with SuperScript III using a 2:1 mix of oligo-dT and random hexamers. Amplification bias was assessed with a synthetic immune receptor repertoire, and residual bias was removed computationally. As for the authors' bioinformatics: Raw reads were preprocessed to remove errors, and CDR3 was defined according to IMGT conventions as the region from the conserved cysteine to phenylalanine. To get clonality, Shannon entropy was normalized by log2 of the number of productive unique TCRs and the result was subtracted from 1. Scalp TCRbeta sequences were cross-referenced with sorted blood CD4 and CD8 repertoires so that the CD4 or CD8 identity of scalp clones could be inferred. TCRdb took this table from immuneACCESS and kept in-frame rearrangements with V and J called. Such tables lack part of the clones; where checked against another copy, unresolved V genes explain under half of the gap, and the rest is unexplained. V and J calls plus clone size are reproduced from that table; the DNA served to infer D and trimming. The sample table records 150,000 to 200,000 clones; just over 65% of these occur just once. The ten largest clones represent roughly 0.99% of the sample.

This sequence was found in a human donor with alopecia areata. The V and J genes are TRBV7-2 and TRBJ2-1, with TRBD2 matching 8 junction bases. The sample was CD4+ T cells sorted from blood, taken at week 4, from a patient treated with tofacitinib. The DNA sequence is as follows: TGTGCCAGCAGCTTACGGCGGGGGGACAATGAGCAGTTCTTC. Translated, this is CASSLRRGDNEQFF.